Sequencing of this T cell receptor beta chain was carried out in a study of tumor-infiltrating lymphocytes in glioblastoma multiforme. This clonotype was seen at least ten times. Its antigen is not identified. Multiple V-beta primers and a C-beta primer amplified TCRB from RNA. Input was approximately 0.5 ug total RNA, reverse-transcribed with a C-beta primer. These TCRB libraries lack any described unique molecular identifiers. TCRdb independently ran MiXCR on the multiplex PCR reads; one entry per CDR3 protein. The data contain approximately 16,000 distinct CDR3 sequences, roughly 74% of them singletons. Findings and caveats of the study: Unequal TCR RNA per T cell might skew measured clone sizes. TCR plus mutation findings rest on a single glioblastoma patient.

Germline-derived CDR1 and CDR2 are SGHRS and YFSETQ. V was shortened by 4 bases and J by 3 bases, with 13 bases between the two germline ends. The CDR3 extends over 14 amino acids. The chain combines TRBV5-1 with TRBJ2-5, with a tentative D call TRBD2 (5 bases). This receptor was taken from a male donor with glioblastoma. Sequencing input: brain tumor tissue. The CDR3 sequence is CASSPGSTEETQYF. The CDR3 nucleotides are TGCGCCAGCAGCCCGGGGTCTACTGAAGAGACCCAGTACTTC. The whole variable domain, remainder taken from reference TRBV5-1 and TRBJ2-5, is KAGVTQTPRYLIKTRGQQVTLSCSPISGHRSVSWYQQTPGQGLQFLFEYFSETQRNKGNFPGRFSGRQFSNSRSEMNVSTLELGDSALYLCASSPGSTEETQYFGPGTRLLVL.